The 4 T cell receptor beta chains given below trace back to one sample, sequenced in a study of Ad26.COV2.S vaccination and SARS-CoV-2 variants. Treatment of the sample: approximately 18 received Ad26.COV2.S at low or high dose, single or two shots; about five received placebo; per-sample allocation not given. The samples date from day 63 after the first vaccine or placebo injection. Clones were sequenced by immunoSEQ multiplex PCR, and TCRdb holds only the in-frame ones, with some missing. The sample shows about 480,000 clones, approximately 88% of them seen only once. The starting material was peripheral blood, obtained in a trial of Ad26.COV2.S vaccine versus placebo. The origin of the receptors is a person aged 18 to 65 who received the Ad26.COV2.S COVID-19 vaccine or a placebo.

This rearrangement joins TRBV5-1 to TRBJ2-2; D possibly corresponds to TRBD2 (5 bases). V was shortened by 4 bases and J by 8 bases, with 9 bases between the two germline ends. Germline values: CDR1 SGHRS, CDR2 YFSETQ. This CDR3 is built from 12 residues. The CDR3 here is CASSPDLGELFF. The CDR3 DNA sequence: TGCGCCAGCAGCCCGGACTTAGGGGAGCTGTTTTTT. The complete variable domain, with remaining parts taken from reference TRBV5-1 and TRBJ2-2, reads KAGVTQTPRYLIKTRGQQVTLSCSPISGHRSVSWYQQTPGQGLQFLFEYFSETQRNKGNFPGRFSGRQFSNSRSEMNVSTLELGDSALYLCASSPDLGELFFGEGSRLTVL.

The CDR3 loop reads CAWSSTVNTEAFF. CDR3 bases: TGTGCCTGGAGTTCGACGGTAAACACTGAAGCTTTCTTT. The rearrangement uses TRBV30 and TRBJ1-1; D remains unclear. This CDR3 region has 13 residues. CDR1 and CDR2 from the germline V gene are GTSNPN and SVGIG (reference sequence). Trimming took 2 bases from V and 2 from J, leaving 9 bases between them.

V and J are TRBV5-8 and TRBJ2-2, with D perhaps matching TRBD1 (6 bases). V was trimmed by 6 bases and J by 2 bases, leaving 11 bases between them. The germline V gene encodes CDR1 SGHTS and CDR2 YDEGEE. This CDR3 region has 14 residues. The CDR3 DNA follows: TGTGCCAGCAAGGGACACCCAAACACCGGGGAGCTGTTTTTT. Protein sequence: CASKGHPNTGELFF.

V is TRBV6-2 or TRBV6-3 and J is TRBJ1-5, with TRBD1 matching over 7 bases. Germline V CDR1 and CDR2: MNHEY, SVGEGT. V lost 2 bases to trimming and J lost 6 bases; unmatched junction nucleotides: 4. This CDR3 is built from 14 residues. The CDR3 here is CASSYTGVVQPQHF. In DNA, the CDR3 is TGTGCCAGCAGTTACACAGGGGTAGTTCAGCCCCAGCATTTT.